A single sample gave rise to the 20 T cell receptor beta chains below, sequenced in a study of blood T cells in healthy people across ages. The second PCR ran about 7 to 12 cycles with a sample-barcoded 5' primer and J-beta primers. TCRdb reanalysed the 5' RACE reads using MiXCR and keeps one entry per CDR3 protein. The sample contains more than 1,400,000 distinct CDR3 sequences, around 39% of which appear only once. The specimen was blood. The receptors shown here come from a woman under 30 in good health.

The chain employs TRBV12-3 or TRBV12-4 and TRBJ2-7; 7 bases are shared with TRBD1. The CDR3 has 15 amino acids. The V gene end was trimmed by 4 bases and the J gene end by 2 bases; junction bases not matched to a gene: 8. CDR3 in DNA: TGTGCCAGCAGTTCGTCCGACAGGGACCCCTACGAGCAGTACTTC. This encodes CASSSSDRDPYEQYF.

This clonotype was recorded a few times. CDR3 residues: CSAPRGDVFSYEQYF. The CDR3 DNA sequence: TGCAGTGCTCCCCGGGGAGATGTATTCTCCTACGAGCAGTACTTC. The genes are TRBV20-1 and TRBJ2-7; a weak D match, TRBD2 (5 bases). The V and J ends lost 5 bases and 0 bases respectively, with 17 bases between them. The CDR3 is 15 residues long. Germline V CDR1 and CDR2: DFQATT, SNEGSKA (reference sequence).

The chain combines TRBV5-8 with TRBJ2-1; TRBD2 matches 7 bases. Germline CDR1 reads SGHTS; CDR2 reads YDEGEE. The CDR3 spans 17 residues. J was trimmed by 1 base and V by 4 bases; bases with no gene match: 11. The CDR3 loop is CASSLGAPAGSYNEQFF. In DNA, the CDR3 is TGTGCCAGCAGCCTTGGTGCGCCAGCGGGGTCCTACAATGAGCAGTTCTTC.

This chain connects TRBV6-6 to TRBJ2-1; possibly TRBD1 or TRBD2 for D (6 bases each). Trimming cost V 8 bases and J 8 bases, with 13 bases left between them. This CDR3 is built from 12 residues. Germline V gives CDR1 MNHNY, CDR2 SVGAGI (reference sequence). The CDR3: CASASRGDEQFF. The CDR3 DNA sequence: TGTGCCAGCGCTTCTAGGGGGGATGAGCAGTTCTTC.

The V gene is TRBV11-1, the J gene TRBJ2-6, with 7 bases lining up with TRBD1. V shed 2 bases, J shed 2 bases, and the junction held 9 bases outside the gene matches. The CDR3 is 18 amino acids. The V gene's germline CDR1 is SGHAT and CDR2 FQDESV (reference sequence). The CDR3 DNA follows: TGTGCCAGCAGCTTATGGACGACAGGGCCCACTGGGGCCAACGTCCTGACTTTC. It codes for CASSLWTTGPTGANVLTF.

The chain uses TRBV11-1 and TRBJ2-1; TRBD1 agrees at 8 bases. This CDR3 spans 16 amino acids. The V gene's germline CDR1 is SGHAT and CDR2 FQDESV (reference sequence). The J segment lost 5 bases and the V segment lost 3 bases, leaving 9 bases of the junction unmatched. The CDR3 bases are TGTGCCAGCAGCTTGACTAGGACAGGGCGAAACAATGAGCAGTTCTTC. It codes for CASSLTRTGRNNEQFF.

The chain is built from TRBV12-3 or TRBV12-4 and TRBJ1-5; TRBD1 aligns across 8 bases. This CDR3 spans 13 amino acids. Trimming at V came to 7 bases and at J to 6 bases, leaving 5 bases not matched to a gene. CDR3 DNA sequence: TGTGCCAGCATAGGACAGGGATCTCAGCCCCAGCATTTT. Translating it yields CASIGQGSQPQHF.

CDR3 in DNA: TGTGCCAGCAGCCTGTTCCGAAGCGGGGGGGATCAGGATACGCAGTATTTT. Amino acids: CASSLFRSGGDQDTQYF. This chain uses TRBV7-9 with TRBJ2-3, with 10 nucleotides matching TRBD2. CDR3 length: 17 amino acids. Trimming cost V 5 bases and J 6 bases; bases outside gene matches: 14. The germline V gene has CDR1 SEHNR and CDR2 FQNEAQ (reference sequence).

The chain employs TRBV5-4 and TRBJ1-4, with a possible D match to TRBD1 (5 bases). Trimming took 5 bases from V and 3 from J, leaving 14 bases between them. Per germline, CDR1 SGHNT and CDR2 YYREEE (reference sequence). The CDR3 runs 15 residues. CDR3 sequence (DNA): TGTGCCAGCAGTTTCGGGACGACAGCTAATGAAAAACTGTTTTTT. This gives the protein CASSFGTTANEKLFF.

This clonotype was picked up a small number of times. V usage is TRBV20-1 and J usage is TRBJ1-1, with TRBD1 matching over 12 bases. Germline trimming cut 6 bases from V and 4 bases from J; bases unmatched to any gene: 6. In germline, CDR1 is DFQATT, CDR2 SNEGSKA (reference sequence). This CDR3 comprises 14 residues. The CDR3 loop reads CSAGTGGRVTEAFF. The CDR3 DNA is TGCAGTGCGGGGACAGGGGGCAGGGTCACTGAAGCTTTCTTT.

This chain joins TRBV12-3 or TRBV12-4 and TRBJ1-5, with unresolved D. CDR3 length: 15 residues. V shed 1 base and J shed 3 bases, with 10 bases lying between them. CDR3 coding DNA: TGTGCCAGCAGTTTAGAAGGGATGGACAATCAGCCCCAGCATTTT. It specifies CASSLEGMDNQPQHF.

This clonotype was counted only a few times. The chain uses TRBV5-1 and TRBJ2-7, with D possibly TRBD2 on 5 matching bases. This CDR3 is 14 amino acids long. V shed 3 bases and J shed 3 bases, with 13 bases lying between them. The germline gives CDR1 SGHRS, CDR2 YFSETQ. For the CDR3, the DNA is TGCGCCAGCAGCTACCCGGGAACTAGCTACGAGCAGTACTTC. Amino acids: CASSYPGTSYEQYF.

This clonotype was observed a few times. The rearrangement uses TRBV10-3 and TRBJ1-1; tentatively, D is TRBD1 (5 bases). The CDR3 is 13 amino acids. Germline CDR1 and CDR2: ENHRY and SYGVKD. V gave up 3 bases and J gave up 7 bases, with 12 bases separating them. The CDR3 here is CAISEGGRGEAFF. For the CDR3, the DNA is TGTGCCATCAGTGAAGGAGGAAGGGGTGAAGCTTTCTTT.

The rearrangement uses TRBV5-1 and TRBJ2-3; D is perhaps TRBD2 (5 bases). Trimming pared 2 bases from V and 2 bases from J, leaving 9 bases between. This CDR3 is built from 14 residues. Germline CDR1 reads SGHRS; CDR2 reads YFSETQ. The CDR3 here is CASSFEGYTDTQYF. For the CDR3, the DNA is TGCGCCAGCAGCTTTGAGGGCTACACAGATACGCAGTATTTT.

The chain is built from TRBV6-5 and TRBJ1-6; no clear D gene. Germline CDR1 MNHEY, CDR2 SVGAGI. The length of the CDR3 is 17 residues. V dropped 5 bases and J dropped 2 bases, with 16 bases sitting between them. CDR3 protein: CASSTEAGGAYNSPLHF. CDR3 in DNA: TGTGCCAGCAGTACGGAGGCCGGAGGAGCCTATAATTCACCCCTCCACTTT.

The table lists this clonotype with a few counts. The chain has TRBV6-5 and TRBJ2-7, with 9 bases that match TRBD1. The CDR3 is made up of 14 amino acids. Losses at the gene ends were 4 bases for V and 4 bases for J; bases not matched to a gene: 5. Germline CDR1 is MNHEY and CDR2 is SVGAGI. The CDR3 loop reads CASSFGQGRYEQYF. CDR3 nucleotide sequence: TGTGCCAGCAGTTTTGGACAGGGGAGGTACGAGCAGTACTTC.

This chain joins TRBV4-1 and TRBJ2-2; D unclear. The V end was cut by 3 bases, the J end by 2 bases, with 10 bases between. CDR3 length: 15 amino acids. Germline loops: CDR1 MGHRA, CDR2 YSYEKL. The CDR3 is CASSHVSINTGELFF. In DNA form, the CDR3 reads TGCGCCAGCAGCCATGTGTCTATCAACACCGGGGAGCTGTTTTTT.

Comment on this clonotype: An end of the junction does not agree with germline; a read error may underlie this. The chain joins TRBV27 to TRBJ2-7; D perhaps matches TRBD2 (5 bases). The CDR3 has 13 residues. The germline gives CDR1 MNHEY, CDR2 SMNVEV (reference sequence). The CDR3 DNA sequence: TGTGCCACCAGTAGGACCACGAAGCGGGAGCAGTACTTC. As protein: CATSRTTKREQYF.

The chain carries TRBV5-1 and TRBJ1-1; D possibly corresponds to TRBD1 (5 bases). Germline values: CDR1 SGHRS, CDR2 YFSETQ. The germline V and J ends were trimmed by 0 bases and 1 base, with 19 bases remaining between them. This CDR3 is 18 amino acids long. CDR3 bases: TGCGCCAGCAGCTTGGGGTTCGGGGCAGGTCCTTCGAACACTGAAGCTTTCTTT. Translation gives CASSLGFGAGPSNTEAFF.

This chain connects TRBV15 to TRBJ2-7; 11 bases map to TRBD2. This CDR3 spans 15 amino acids. Unmatched junction bases numbered 1, after V lost 1 base and J lost 2 bases. Germline CDR1 is LNHNV and CDR2 is YYDKDF (reference sequence). The CDR3, as DNA: TGTGCCACCAGCAGAGTAGCGGGAGGGGCCTACGAGCAGTACTTC. It specifies CATSRVAGGAYEQYF.